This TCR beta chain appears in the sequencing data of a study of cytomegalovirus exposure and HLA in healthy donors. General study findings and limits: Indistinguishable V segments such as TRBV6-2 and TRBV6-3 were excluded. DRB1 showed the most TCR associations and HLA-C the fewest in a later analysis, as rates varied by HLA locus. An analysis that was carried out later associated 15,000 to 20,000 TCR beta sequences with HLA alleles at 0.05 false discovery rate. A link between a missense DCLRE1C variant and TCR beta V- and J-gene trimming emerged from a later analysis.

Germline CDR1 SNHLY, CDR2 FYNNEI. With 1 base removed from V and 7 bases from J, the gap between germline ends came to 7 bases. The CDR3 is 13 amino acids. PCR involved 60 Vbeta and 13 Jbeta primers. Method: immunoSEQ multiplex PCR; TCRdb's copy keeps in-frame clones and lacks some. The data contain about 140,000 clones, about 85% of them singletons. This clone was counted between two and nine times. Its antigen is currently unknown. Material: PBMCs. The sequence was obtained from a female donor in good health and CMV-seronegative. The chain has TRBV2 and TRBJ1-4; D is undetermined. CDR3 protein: CASSEEEGEKLFF. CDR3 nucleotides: TGTGCCAGCAGTGAAGAAGAGGGTGAAAAACTGTTTTTT.